This T cell receptor (beta chain) was observed in a study of shared clonotypes between healthy human individuals. Only one count was recorded for this clone. Distinct nucleotide sequences in the sample also encode this CDR3. Assay execution took place at the deep level. TCRdb's table, derived via immunoSEQ multiplex PCR, lists solely in-frame clones and lacks some. Among a few million clones, approximately 96% were seen once, and the ten largest hold 0.13%. The germline gives CDR1 MNHEY, CDR2 SVGAGI. Trimming removed 5 bases at V and 5 bases at J, with 6 bases between. The length of the CDR3 is 11 residues.

The rearrangement joins TRBV6-5 to TRBJ1-1; D ambiguous. The source of this sequence is a man between 18 and 35 years old in good health. The sequencing input was naive CD4+ T cells sorted from blood. Subset reported: CD45RA+ positively selected. CDR3 in DNA: TGTGCCAGCAGTGGGCGGACTGAAGCTTTCTTT. Translating gives CASSGRTEAFF.